One and the same sample provided the 8 T cell receptor beta chains below, sequenced in a study of graft-versus-host responses after intestinal transplantation. Antigens for these TCRs are unknown. Only in-frame clones appear in the TCRdb table, and some are missing; sequencing was by immunoSEQ multiplex PCR. The data show over 90,000 clones, with 93% seen just once and roughly 1.2% held by the top ten. This specimen was unstimulated CD8+ T cells sorted from spleen or lymph node cells, taken before intestinal transplant. These TCRs come from a human donor who received an intestinal transplant.

The V gene is TRBV30, the J gene TRBJ1-3; D is uncertain. Trimming left V 6 bases short and J 0 bases short, with 12 bases between. The CDR3 is 14 residues long. CDR1 and CDR2 (germline): GTSNPN, SVGIG (reference sequence). CDR3 sequence reads: CACPKGDSGNTIYF. In DNA form, the CDR3 reads TGTGCCTGTCCTAAGGGAGACTCTGGAAACACCATATATTTT.

The V gene is TRBV6-6, the J gene TRBJ2-1; TRBD2 aligns across 8 bases. The CDR3 has 16 amino acids. The ends lost 4 bases at V and 5 bases at J; junction bases unmatched: 10. CDR1 and CDR2 from the germline V gene are MNHNY and SVGAGI (reference sequence). In nucleotides, the CDR3 is TGTGCCAGCAGTTCATCTTCTAGCGGGCCCGACAATGAGCAGTTCTTC. It yields the protein CASSSSSSGPDNEQFF.

The chain employs TRBV4-2 and TRBJ2-7, with TRBD1 as a possible D gene (6 bases). With 4 bases removed from V and 5 bases from J, the gap between germline ends came to 12 bases. The CDR3 sequence is 13 residues long. Germline lookup yields CDR1 LGHNA and CDR2 YNFKEQ. This chain's CDR3 is CASSLGQADEQYF. The DNA for the CDR3 is TGTGCCAGCAGCCTGGGACAAGCGGACGAGCAGTACTTC.

This clone was detected only once. The J gene is TRBJ2-2, the V gene TRBV2; D is unclear. The V gene lost 6 bases and the J gene lost 8 bases, with 7 bases spanning the gap. The CDR3 runs to 11 residues. Germline assignment: CDR1 SNHLY and CDR2 FYNNEI. CDR3 sequence (DNA): TGTGCCAGCAGGGGTTCTGGGGAGCTGTTTTTT. Residues: CASRGSGELFF.

This clone was detected once. V and J are TRBV4-1 and TRBJ1-1; D might be TRBD1 (5 bases). Trimming shortened V by 1 base and J by 8 bases, and 14 bases separated the two germline ends. This CDR3 region has 14 residues. Germline CDR1 reads MGHRA; CDR2 reads YSYEKL. CDR3: CASSQGWAGEEAFF. The CDR3 DNA is TGCGCCAGCAGCCAAGGTTGGGCGGGGGAGGAAGCTTTCTTT.

V gene TRBV5-6 combines with J gene TRBJ1-6; D is ambiguous. V lost 0 bases, J lost 5 bases, and 9 bases lay in between. The CDR3 totals 15 residues. The germline V gene has CDR1 SGHDT and CDR2 YYEEEE. CDR3 bases: TGTGCCAGCAGCTTGGCCTCGGGGAATAATTCACCCCTCCACTTT. Translated, it gives CASSLASGNNSPLHF.

This chain links TRBV27 with TRBJ2-5; 9 bases fit TRBD1. The CDR3 sequence is 14 residues long. V lost 5 bases to trimming and J lost 4 bases; unmatched junction nucleotides: 5. Germline V CDR1 and CDR2: MNHEY, SMNVEV (reference sequence). The CDR3 spells CASSTSTGGETQYF. As DNA, the CDR3 is TGTGCCAGCAGTACCTCGACAGGGGGAGAGACCCAGTACTTC.

This rearrangement joins TRBV5-1 to TRBJ2-5, with 7 bases identical to TRBD2. V was pared by 5 bases and J by 2 bases, with 12 bases of the junction left unmatched. In germline, CDR1 is SGHRS, CDR2 YFSETQ. The CDR3 consists of 16 residues. The chain's CDR3 is CASSGRGGGLQETQYF. DNA of the CDR3: TGCGCCAGCAGTGGGAGGGGCGGGGGACTGCAAGAGACCCAGTACTTC.